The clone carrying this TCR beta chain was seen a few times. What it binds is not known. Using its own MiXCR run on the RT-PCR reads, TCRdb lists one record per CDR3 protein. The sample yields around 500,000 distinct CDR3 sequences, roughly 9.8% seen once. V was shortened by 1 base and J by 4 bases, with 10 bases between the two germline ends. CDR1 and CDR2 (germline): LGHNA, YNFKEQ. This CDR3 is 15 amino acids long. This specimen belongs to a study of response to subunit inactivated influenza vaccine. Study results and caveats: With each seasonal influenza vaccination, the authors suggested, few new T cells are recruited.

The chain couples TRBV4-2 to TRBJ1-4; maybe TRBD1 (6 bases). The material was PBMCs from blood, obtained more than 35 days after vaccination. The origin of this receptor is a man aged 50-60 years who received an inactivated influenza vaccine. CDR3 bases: TGTGCCAGCAGCCAAGGCGGGGGCCATAATGAAAAACTGTTTTTT. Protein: CASSQGGGHNEKLFF.